This note documents a single T cell receptor (beta chain) sequence. The target antigen is unknown. Unsorted samples relied on about 86 million PBMCs, which served as the source of genomic DNA. DNA from unsorted PBMC was sequenced on ten immunoSEQ deep assay plates. Method: immunoSEQ multiplex PCR; TCRdb's copy keeps in-frame clones and lacks some. The sample has about 470,000 clones, roughly 77% seen once; the top ten hold about 13%. This specimen belongs to a study of shared clonotypes between healthy human individuals. Broader study findings: Only blood was sampled; tissue repertoires likely differ.

The CDR3 consists of 13 residues. Germline assignment: CDR1 SGHTA and CDR2 FQGNSA. With 4 bases removed from V and 3 bases from J, the gap between germline ends came to 9 bases. Input material: PBMCs. The chain uses TRBV7-2 and TRBJ1-2; possibly TRBD1 for D (6 bases). The receptor's source is a woman aged 40 to 50 in good health. Some clones in this sample may be carry-over from other donors' samples. For the CDR3, the DNA is TGTGCCAGCAGCTACAGGGTGGACTATGGCTACACCTTC. This sequence encodes CASSYRVDYGYTF.